What follows are 3 T cell receptor beta chains derived from one specimen sequenced in a study of CD8+CD57+ T cells in acquired aplastic anemia. Previously, flow cytometry had revealed CD8+CD57+ cell expansion in the patients chosen for sequencing. Genomic DNA, serving as template, underwent TCR beta VDJ and CDR3 profiling. Each CDR3 protein is one row after TCRdb ran MiXCR on the reads. Of about 160,000 distinct CDR3 sequences listed, 60% to 80% are singletons. Sequences were obtained from sorted CD4+, CD8+, or CD8+CD57+ T cells (not recorded which) from PBMCs. The receptors were gathered from a human donor with aplastic anemia.

This rearrangement joins TRBV25-1 to TRBJ2-7; 7 positions match TRBD1. V trimming: 6 bases; J trimming: 3 bases; junction bases outside the gene matches: 8. The germline V gene has CDR1 MGHDK and CDR2 SYGVNS. CDR3 length equals 14 residues. CDR3 DNA sequence: TGTGCCAGCAGCCCAGGACAGGAGTACTACGAGCAGTACTTC. Translated, it gives CASSPGQEYYEQYF.

The chain joins TRBV7-4 to TRBJ2-3; D call uncertain. The V and J ends lost 1 base and 0 bases respectively, with 11 bases between them. The CDR3 has 16 residues. CDR1 SGHVT and CDR2 SQSDAQ come from the germline V gene. This chain's CDR3 is CASSLGVYPSTDTQYF. The CDR3 bases are TGTGCCAGCAGCTTAGGGGTCTATCCAAGCACAGATACGCAGTATTTT. Full variable domain (missing parts from reference TRBV7-4 and TRBJ2-3): GAGVSQSPRYKVAKRGRDVALRCDSISGHVTLYWYRQTLGQGSEVLTYSQSDAQRDKSGRPSGRFSAERPERSVSTLKIQRTEQGDSAVYLCASSLGVYPSTDTQYFGPGTRLTVL.

Comment on this clonotype: Compared with germline, one end of the junction differs, possibly owing to a read error. The chain joins TRBV6-4 to TRBJ2-2, with TRBD2 matching over 14 bases. CDR3 length: 16 residues. Germline loops: CDR1 MRHNA, CDR2 SNTAGT. CDR3 in amino acids: CASSDGTSGGTGELCF. The CDR3, as DNA: TGTGCTAGCAGTGACGGGACTAGCGGGGGCACCGGGGAGCTGTGTTTT.